The 27 T cell receptor beta chains presented below share a single source sample, sequenced in a study of vaccination and CD4 T cells after COVID-19. These receptors' antigens are unknown. Sequenced with the Oncomine TCR Beta short-read assay was DNA taken from cultured CD4+ T cells. TCRdb ran MiXCR on the PCR reads and lists one entry per CDR3 protein. The repertoire has over 4,000 distinct CDR3 sequences, roughly three fifths of them found once; the top ten carry around 33%. Stated treatment: roughly 10-day PBMC culture with coronavirus spike peptide pools or control peptides (ViraFEST assay). CD4+ T cells that came from the unexposed donor were collected before the COVID-19 pandemic (2011-2018). Sample: CD4+ T cells from blood, cultured in vitro. These receptors originate from a human donor in good health.

The DNA for the CDR3 is TGTGCCAGCAGCCGGACAGGGTCTTATGGCTACACCTTC. It translates to CASSRTGSYGYTF. The V call is TRBV5-8, the J call TRBJ1-2, with TRBD1 identical over 8 bases. V was clipped by 4 bases and J by 5 bases; unmatched bases: 4. The CDR3 runs 13 residues. The germline V gene encodes CDR1 SGHTS and CDR2 YDEGEE. Drawing the rest from reference TRBV5-8 and TRBJ1-2, the complete variable domain is EAGVTQSPTHLIKTRGQQATLRCSPISGHTSVYWYQQALGLGLQFLLWYDEGEERNRGNFPPRFSGRQFPNYSSELNVNALELEDSALYLCASSRTGSYGYTFGSGTRLTVV.

The chain joins TRBV7-9 to TRBJ1-5, with D possibly TRBD1 on 5 matching bases. Trimming shortened V by 1 base and J by 9 bases, and 13 bases separated the two germline ends. Germline CDR1 reads SEHNR; CDR2 reads FQNEAQ (reference sequence). The CDR3 extends over 14 amino acids. The CDR3 coding sequence is TGTGCCAGCAGCTTAGGTGGGGCAGCATCGCCCCAGCATTTT. This encodes CASSLGGAASPQHF.

This clonotype turned up a few times. The chain carries TRBV7-9 and TRBJ1-2; no firm D call. Germline CDR1 SEHNR, CDR2 FQNEAQ (reference sequence). CDR3 length: 14 amino acids. V shed 1 base and J shed 5 bases, with 11 bases lying between them. CDR3 sequence (DNA): TGTGCCAGCAGCTTAGAATCGGTAGGGTATGGCTACACCTTC. This encodes CASSLESVGYGYTF.

The table lists this clonotype with a few counts. The chain employs TRBV15 and TRBJ1-1; D not resolved. Germline lookup yields CDR1 LNHNV and CDR2 YYDKDF (reference sequence). Between the trimmed V and J ends, which lost 1 base and 4 bases, there was a span of 10 bases. This CDR3 region has 14 residues. CDR3 nucleotide sequence: TGTGCCACCAGCAGAGCCTCAGTCCGCACTGAAGCTTTCTTT. Protein product: CATSRASVRTEAFF.

The gene calls are TRBV6-1 and TRBJ2-2; D may be TRBD1 (6 bases). Trimming left V 5 bases short and J 8 bases short, with 12 bases between. This CDR3 spans 13 amino acids. The germline V gene encodes CDR1 MNHNS and CDR2 SASEGT. In DNA form, the CDR3 reads TGTGCCAGCAGTATGGGGGCTCGGGGGGAGCTGTTTTTT. Translation gives CASSMGARGELFF.

For this clonotype: Its ends do not fully match the called genes, so a read error is possible. The rearrangement links TRBV7-2 to TRBJ2-5; D possibly corresponds to TRBD1 (6 bases). Germline lookup yields CDR1 SGHTA and CDR2 FQGNSA. CDR3 length equals 14 residues. As DNA, the CDR3 is TGTGCCAGCAGCCTCGGGGCAGGGGCAGAGGCCCAGTACTTC. Its protein product is CASSLGAGAEAQYF.

This chain joins TRBV20-1 and TRBJ1-1; D uncertain. The CDR3 loop spans 13 amino acids. Trimming cost V 5 bases and J 6 bases, with 16 bases left between them. From germline, CDR1 is DFQATT and CDR2 SNEGSKA (reference sequence). CDR3 nucleotide sequence: TGCAGTGCTCGCGGGAGTATGAGGGCTGAAGCTTTCTTT. This translates into CSARGSMRAEAFF.

The chain couples TRBV5-1 to TRBJ1-1; D is perhaps TRBD1 (5 bases). CDR1 is SGHRS, CDR2 YFSETQ, per germline. The CDR3 runs to 15 residues. V was pared by 3 bases and J by 1 base, with 13 bases between. The CDR3 sequence is CASSSQGTSNTEAFF. CDR3 DNA sequence: TGCGCCAGCAGCTCCCAGGGCACTTCGAACACTGAAGCTTTCTTT. Drawing the rest from reference TRBV5-1 and TRBJ1-1, the complete variable domain is KAGVTQTPRYLIKTRGQQVTLSCSPISGHRSVSWYQQTPGQGLQFLFEYFSETQRNKGNFPGRFSGRQFSNSRSEMNVSTLELGDSALYLCASSSQGTSNTEAFFGQGTRLTVV.

The chain employs TRBV19 and TRBJ2-7; D may be TRBD2 (9 bases). CDR3 length: 19 residues. V shed 2 bases and J shed 5 bases, with 28 bases lying between them. The germline V gene encodes CDR1 LNHDA and CDR2 SQIVND (reference sequence). In DNA form, the CDR3 reads TGTGCCAGTAGTATATTGGGGACAGGTTCCGCGGGAGGGCTCCACGAGCAGTACTTC. Translation: CASSILGTGSAGGLHEQYF.

The chain joins TRBV7-2 to TRBJ2-7; D remains unclear. The CDR3 consists of 15 residues. Germline V gene sequence: CDR1 SGHTA, CDR2 FQGNSA. Trimming removed 5 bases at V and 0 bases at J, with 14 bases between. Written as DNA, the CDR3 is TGTGCCAGCAGCCTCTCGGTGGCCCTCTCCTACGAGCAGTACTTC. Residues: CASSLSVALSYEQYF.

This clonotype showed up just once. This rearrangement joins TRBV20-1 to TRBJ1-2; D unclear. The germline CDR1 and CDR2 sequences are DFQATT and SNEGSKA (reference sequence). Trimming stripped 2 bases from V and 2 bases from J, with 24 bases between. This CDR3 has 18 amino acids. The CDR3 here is CSARWISGLPRSNYGYTF. CDR3 coding DNA: TGCAGTGCTAGATGGATATCTGGTCTTCCGCGCTCCAACTATGGCTACACCTTC.

This clonotype was observed a few times. The chain combines TRBV6-1 with TRBJ2-3, with a possible D match to TRBD1 (5 bases). The V gene's germline CDR1 is MNHNS and CDR2 SASEGT. The V gene lost 8 bases and the J gene lost 2 bases, with 14 bases spanning the gap. The CDR3 loop spans 14 amino acids. In DNA, the CDR3 is TGTGCCAGCTTTCACGCAGGGCCCACAGATACGCAGTATTTT. Its protein is CASFHAGPTDTQYF.

J is TRBJ1-5 and V is TRBV18; possibly TRBD1 for D (6 bases). This CDR3 spans 19 amino acids. Trimming cost V 3 bases and J 0 bases, with 21 bases left between them. Looked up from germline, CDR1 is KGHSH and CDR2 is LQKENI. The chain's CDR3 is CASSPLPIRTDYSNQPQHF. The DNA of the CDR3 is TGTGCCAGCTCACCCCTCCCGATAAGGACAGATTATAGCAATCAGCCCCAGCATTTT.

CDR3 loop: CASSLVLAGGKSYEQYF. The CDR3, as DNA: TGTGCCAGCAGCTTAGTCCTAGCGGGAGGTAAATCCTACGAGCAGTACTTC. V usage is TRBV7-9 and J usage is TRBJ2-7, with TRBD2 matching over 11 bases. CDR1 SEHNR and CDR2 FQNEAQ come from the germline V gene (reference sequence). The V and J ends lost 1 base and 1 base, in that order; junction bases with no gene match: 6. CDR3 size: 17 residues.

This clonotype was seen a few times. The chain carries TRBV12-3 or TRBV12-4 and TRBJ1-1, with D hard to call. The CDR3 contains 14 residues. The V gene lost 5 bases and the J gene lost 1 base, with 11 bases spanning the gap. The CDR3 reads CASSLRGGNTEAFF. The CDR3 DNA reads as TGTGCCAGCAGTCTCCGGGGAGGGAACACTGAAGCTTTCTTT.

This clonotype was seen a few times. The chain employs TRBV10-3 and TRBJ1-5; possible D gene TRBD1, 5 bases. Germline lookup yields CDR1 ENHRY and CDR2 SYGVKD. Trimming removed 4 bases from V and 2 bases from J, with 6 bases in between. The CDR3 has 13 amino acids. CDR3 sequence reads: CAISGDGNQPQHF. CDR3 nucleotides: TGTGCCATCAGTGGGGACGGCAATCAGCCCCAGCATTTT.

A remark on this clonotype: A read error may account for a junction end that differs from germline. This chain uses TRBV28 with TRBJ2-3, with 9 nucleotides matching TRBD1. Germline-derived CDR1 and CDR2 are MDHEN and SYDVKM. CDR3 length: 11 amino acids. The CDR3 loop reads CASSTGTGKLF. In nucleotides, the CDR3 is TGTGCCAGCAGCACCGGGACAGGGAAACTTTTT.

The chain combines TRBV7-2 with TRBJ2-2; D ambiguous. The germline CDR1 and CDR2 sequences are SGHTA and FQGNSA. Trimming shortened V by 1 base and J by 2 bases, and 11 bases separated the two germline ends. This CDR3 region has 16 residues. CDR3 nucleotide sequence: TGTGCCAGCAGCTTAGGGTGGGCGGCTAACACCGGGGAGCTGTTTTTT. Translated, it gives CASSLGWAANTGELFF.

There are a few counts of this clonotype. V is TRBV6-1 and J is TRBJ1-1, with unresolved D. Trimming cost V 6 bases and J 2 bases, with 10 bases left between them. CDR1 is MNHNS and CDR2 is SASEGT in the germline V gene. This CDR3 region has 13 residues. DNA of the CDR3: TGTGCCAGCAGCATGACTGTTAACACTGAAGCTTTCTTT. Its protein product is CASSMTVNTEAFF.

This clonotype has just a few counts. The chain couples TRBV30 to TRBJ1-5; the D is unclear. The germline V gene has CDR1 GTSNPN and CDR2 SVGIG (reference sequence). The V end lost 3 bases, the J end lost 5 bases, and 11 bases lay between the germline ends. This CDR3 region has 13 residues. CDR3 DNA sequence: TGTGCCTGGAGCGGTAACCAGTATCAGCCCCAGCATTTT. This sequence encodes CAWSGNQYQPQHF.

The genes are TRBV6-2 or TRBV6-3 and TRBJ2-1, with TRBD1 matching 8 bases. Germline lookup yields CDR1 MNHEY and CDR2 SVGEGT. V lost 8 bases, J lost 0 bases, and 15 bases stayed unmatched. CDR3 size: 18 residues. This CDR3 is CASASGGRGPYSYNEQFF. CDR3 coding DNA: TGTGCCAGCGCCTCAGGGGGCAGGGGCCCCTACTCCTACAATGAGCAGTTCTTC.

This clonotype is labeled medium-sized (0.01 to 0.1%). V gene TRBV29-1 combines with J gene TRBJ2-3; D not certain. The V end was cut by 3 bases, the J end by 7 bases, with 8 bases between. This CDR3 comprises 11 residues. Germline loops: CDR1 SQVTM, CDR2 ANQGSEA. The CDR3, as DNA: TGCAGCGTTGAGGATAAGTATACGCAGTATTTT. Translated: CSVEDKYTQYF.

The chain links TRBV11-2 to TRBJ2-2; D tentatively fits TRBD1 or TRBD2 (5 bases each). The CDR3 sequence is 15 residues long. CDR1 is SGHAT and CDR2 is FQNNGV in the germline V gene. With 1 base removed from V and 3 bases from J, the gap between germline ends came to 9 bases. The CDR3 nucleotides are TGTGCCAGCAGCTTAGCTAGGGGAGACACCGGGGAGCTGTTTTTT. It codes for CASSLARGDTGELFF.

The J gene is TRBJ2-7, the V gene TRBV7-9; tentative D call: TRBD1 (6 bases). CDR1 is SEHNR, CDR2 FQNEAQ, per germline (reference sequence). The CDR3 length is 12 residues. V shed 5 bases and J shed 6 bases, with 11 bases lying between them. For the CDR3, the DNA is TGTGCCAGCAGCCCCGAAGGGGGCGAGCAGTACTTC. This sequence encodes CASSPEGGEQYF. Filled out from reference TRBV7-9 and TRBJ2-7, the complete variable domain reads DTGVSQNPRHKITKRGQNVTFRCDPISEHNRLYWYRQTLGQGPEFLTYFQNEAQLEKSRLLSDRFSAERPKGSFSTLEIQRTEQGDSAMYLCASSPEGGEQYFGPGTRLTVT.

The chain links TRBV7-2 to TRBJ2-5; unclear D gene. Germline CDR1 is SGHTA and CDR2 is FQGNSA. The CDR3 has 13 residues. The ends were cut back, 5 bases at V and 5 bases at J, with 12 bases in the middle. DNA for the CDR3: TGTGCCAGCAGCCCTCCCCCGGCGGAGACCCAGTACTTC. Protein product: CASSPPPAETQYF.

The chain joins TRBV7-9 to TRBJ1-5, with D hard to call. The CDR3 is 14 amino acids. Germline CDR1 and CDR2: SEHNR and FQNEAQ (reference sequence). V shed 5 bases and J shed 3 bases, with 11 bases lying between them. CDR3 in amino acids: CASSEGWVNQPQHF. The CDR3 DNA sequence: TGTGCCAGCAGCGAAGGGTGGGTCAATCAGCCCCAGCATTTT.

This chain joins TRBV7-2 and TRBJ1-2; D gene uncertain. CDR1 and CDR2 (germline): SGHTA, FQGNSA. Deletions cut 2 bases from V and 4 bases from J, with 17 bases between. This CDR3 has 16 amino acids. CDR3 sequence reads: CASSLSQWVRGYGYTF. The CDR3 region has the DNA TGTGCCAGCAGCTTATCCCAATGGGTACGCGGCTATGGCTACACCTTC.